This T cell receptor beta chain was identified in a study of CD8+CD57+ T cells in acquired aplastic anemia (dated by TCRdb to the late 2010s). With respect to the entire study: Extracted DNA from sorted CD4+ and CD8+ cells averaged around 3.4 ug, ranging from roughly 0.2 to 30 ug. What the study reported, not specific to this receptor: About 28 CD8+ CDR3 sequences were found in both patients and controls but appeared to be highly expressed in patients and within the immunodominant clones of the patients. Patients and healthy controls showed no significant difference in CD8+ Simpson's diversity (P=0.060).

Genomic DNA served as template for TCR beta VDJ combination and CDR3 sequence profiling. An Illumina HiSeq 2000 was used for TCR repertoire sequencing. The study's own analysis went as follows. Repertoires were assessed using TRBV/TRBJ rearrangement plots, CDR3 size and DJ length profiles, and Simpson's diversity index. Whichever DNA sequence was most abundant in the deep sequencing data was defined as the immunodominant clone. CDR3 amino acid sequences were screened for sharing across subjects and compared with published repertoires and the VDJdb database. TCRdb redid the processing of the public reads, applying fastp at Q25 and MiXCR, and retained in-frame beta chains. Duplicate CDR3 protein sequences are folded into a single record with the most common DNA and genes. Here the V and J calls rest on TCRdb's processing, not on the authors' analysis. The sample table holds some 290,000 distinct CDR3 sequences, of which roughly half were seen once. The ten largest make up around 8% of the sample.

Worth noting for this clonotype: What antigen it recognizes has not been identified. No per-base quality is available; no much larger clone lies one base away.

TCR repertoires of sorted CD4+ and CD8+ blood T cells from severe aplastic anemia patients and healthy subjects were deep-sequenced in the study. Ficoll-Paque density gradient centrifugation was used to isolate peripheral blood mononuclear cells. Before DNA extraction, CD4+ and CD8+ T cells were sorted with FACS or magnetic beads. The CDR3 spans 15 residues, from the cysteine through the phenylalanine. The kept DNA is CDR3 alone, 45 bases in frame from the first base. CDR1 is given as SGHTA and CDR2 as FQGNSA, both from the germline V gene. The junction carries 17 bases between V and J, which are trimmed by 1 base and 10 bases respectively.

This TCR derives from a human donor with severe aplastic anemia or a healthy control (not recorded which). The chain uses TRBV7-2 and TRBJ2-1; a tentative D match to TRBD2 spans 7 bases. Material for sequencing was sorted CD4+, CD8+, or CD8+CD57+ T cells (not recorded which) from PBMCs. The CDR3 here reads CASSLVGGGRLEQFF. The DNA is as follows: TGTGCCAGCAGCTTAGTGGGGGGGGGCCGATTGGAGCAGTTCTTC.